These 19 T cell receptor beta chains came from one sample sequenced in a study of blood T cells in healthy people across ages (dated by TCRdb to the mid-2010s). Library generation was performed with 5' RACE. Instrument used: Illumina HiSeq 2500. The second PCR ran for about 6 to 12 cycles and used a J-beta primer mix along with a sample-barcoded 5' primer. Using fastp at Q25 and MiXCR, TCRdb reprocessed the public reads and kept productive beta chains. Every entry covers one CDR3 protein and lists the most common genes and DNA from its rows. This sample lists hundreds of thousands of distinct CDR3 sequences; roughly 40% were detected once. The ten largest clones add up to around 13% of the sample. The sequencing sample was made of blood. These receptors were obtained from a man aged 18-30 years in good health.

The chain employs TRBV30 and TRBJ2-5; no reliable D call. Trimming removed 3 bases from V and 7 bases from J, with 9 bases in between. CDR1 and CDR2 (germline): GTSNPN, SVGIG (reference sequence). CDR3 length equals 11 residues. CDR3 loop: CAWRRKGTQYF. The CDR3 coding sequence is TGTGCCTGGAGGAGGAAAGGGACCCAGTACTTC.

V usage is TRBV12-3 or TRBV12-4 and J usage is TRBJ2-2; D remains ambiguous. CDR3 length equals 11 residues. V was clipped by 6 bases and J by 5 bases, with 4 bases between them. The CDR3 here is CASSETGELFF. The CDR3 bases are TGTGCCAGCAGCGAAACCGGGGAGCTGTTTTTT.

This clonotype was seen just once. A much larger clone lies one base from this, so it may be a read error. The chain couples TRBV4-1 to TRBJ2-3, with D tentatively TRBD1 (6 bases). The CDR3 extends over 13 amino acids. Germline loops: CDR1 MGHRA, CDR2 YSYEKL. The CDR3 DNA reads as TGCGCCAGCGGCCAAGAAGGGGGTGATACGCAGTATTTT. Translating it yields CASGQEGGDTQYF.

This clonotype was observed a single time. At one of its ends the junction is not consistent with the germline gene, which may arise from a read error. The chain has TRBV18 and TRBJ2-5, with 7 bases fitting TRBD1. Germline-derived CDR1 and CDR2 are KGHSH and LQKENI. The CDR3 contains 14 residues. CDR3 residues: CAGSQRQGQETQYF. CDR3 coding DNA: TGTGCCGGCTCCCAGAGACAGGGCCAAGAGACCCAGTACTTC.

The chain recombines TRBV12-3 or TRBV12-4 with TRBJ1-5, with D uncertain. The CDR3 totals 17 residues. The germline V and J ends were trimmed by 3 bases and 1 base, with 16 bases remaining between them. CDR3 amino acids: CASSFELRERSNQPQHF. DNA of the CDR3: TGTGCCAGCAGTTTTGAGTTAAGAGAGAGAAGCAATCAGCCCCAGCATTTT.

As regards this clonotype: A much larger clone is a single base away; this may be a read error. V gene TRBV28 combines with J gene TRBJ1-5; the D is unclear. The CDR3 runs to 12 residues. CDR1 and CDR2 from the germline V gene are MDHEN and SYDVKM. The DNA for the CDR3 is TGTGCCAGCGGTTTATCGGGTCAGCCCCAGCATTTT. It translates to CASGLSGQPQHF.

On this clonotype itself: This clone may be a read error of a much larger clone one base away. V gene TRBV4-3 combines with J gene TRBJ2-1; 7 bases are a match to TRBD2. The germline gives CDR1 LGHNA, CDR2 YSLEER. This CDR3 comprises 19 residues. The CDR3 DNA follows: TGCGCCAGCAGCCAAGATCCAGCGGGGACCCACAGCTCCTGCAATGAGCAGTTCTTC. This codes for CASSQDPAGTHSSCNEQFF.

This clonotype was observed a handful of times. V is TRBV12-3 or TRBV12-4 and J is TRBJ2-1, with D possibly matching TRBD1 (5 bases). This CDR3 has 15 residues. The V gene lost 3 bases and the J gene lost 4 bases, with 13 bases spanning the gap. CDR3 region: CASSLGQPLYNEQFF. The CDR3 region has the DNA TGTGCCAGCAGTTTGGGGCAGCCCCTTTACAATGAGCAGTTCTTC.

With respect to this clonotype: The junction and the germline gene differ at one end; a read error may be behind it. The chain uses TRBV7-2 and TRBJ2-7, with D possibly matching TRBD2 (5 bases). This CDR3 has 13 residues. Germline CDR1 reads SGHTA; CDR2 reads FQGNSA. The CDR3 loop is CAGSQGRPYEQYF. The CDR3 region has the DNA TGTGCCGGCAGCCAAGGGAGACCCTACGAGCAGTACTTC.

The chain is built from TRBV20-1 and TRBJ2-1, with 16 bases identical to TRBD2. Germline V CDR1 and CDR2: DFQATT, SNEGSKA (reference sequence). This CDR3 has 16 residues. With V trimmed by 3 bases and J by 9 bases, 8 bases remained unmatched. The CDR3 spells CSASLGLAGGRGEQFF. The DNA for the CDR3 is TGCAGTGCTAGTTTGGGACTAGCGGGGGGGCGTGGTGAGCAGTTCTTC.

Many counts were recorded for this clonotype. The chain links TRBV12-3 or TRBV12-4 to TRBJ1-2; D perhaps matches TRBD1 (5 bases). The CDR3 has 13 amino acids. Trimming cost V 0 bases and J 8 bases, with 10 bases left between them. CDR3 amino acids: CASSLAGPGGYTF. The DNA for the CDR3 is TGTGCCAGCAGTTTAGCGGGGCCTGGGGGCTACACCTTC.

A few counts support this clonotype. The CDR3 DNA is TGTGCCATCAGCCCATCAACAGGGGACGAGGAAAAACTGTTTTTT. Translating it yields CAISPSTGDEEKLFF. This sequence joins TRBV10-3 and TRBJ1-4, with TRBD1 matching 7 bases. Trimming cost V 6 bases and J 8 bases; bases outside gene matches: 12. The CDR3 sequence is 15 residues long. From germline, CDR1 is ENHRY and CDR2 SYGVKD.

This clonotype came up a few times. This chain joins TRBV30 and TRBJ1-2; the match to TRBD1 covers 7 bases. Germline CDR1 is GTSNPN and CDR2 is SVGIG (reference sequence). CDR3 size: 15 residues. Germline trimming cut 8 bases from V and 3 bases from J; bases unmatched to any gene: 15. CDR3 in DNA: TGTGCCGCTCTACCGGGACAGTTATTAGACTATGGCTACACCTTC. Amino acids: CAALPGQLLDYGYTF. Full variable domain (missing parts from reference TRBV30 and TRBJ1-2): SQTIHQWPATLVQPVGSPLSLECTVEGTSNPNLYWYRQAAGRGLQLLFYSVGIGQISSEVPQNLSASRPQDRQFILSSKKLLLSDSGFYLCAALPGQLLDYGYTFGSGTRLTVV.

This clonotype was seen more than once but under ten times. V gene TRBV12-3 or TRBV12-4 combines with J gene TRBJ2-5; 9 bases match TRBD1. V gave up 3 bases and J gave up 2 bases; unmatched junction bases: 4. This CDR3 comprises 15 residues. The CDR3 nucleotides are TGTGCCAGCAGTTTCGGGACAGGGAGACAAGAGACCCAGTACTTC. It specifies CASSFGTGRQETQYF.

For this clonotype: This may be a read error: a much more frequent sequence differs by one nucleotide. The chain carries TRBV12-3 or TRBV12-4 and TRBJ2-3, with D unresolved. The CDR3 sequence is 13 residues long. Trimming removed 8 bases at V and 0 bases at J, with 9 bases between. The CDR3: CASGESSTDTQYF. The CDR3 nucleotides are TGTGCCAGCGGTGAGTCTAGCACAGATACGCAGTATTTT.

The CDR3 loop is CSARDQGRAYSNQPQHF. CDR3 nucleotides: TGCAGTGCTAGAGATCAGGGGAGGGCCTATAGCAATCAGCCCCAGCATTTT. V and J are TRBV20-1 and TRBJ1-5, with D tentatively TRBD1 (6 bases). The CDR3 is 17 residues long. V was cut by 0 bases and J by 0 bases, with 15 bases left in between. Germline V lookup: CDR1 DFQATT, CDR2 SNEGSKA (reference sequence).

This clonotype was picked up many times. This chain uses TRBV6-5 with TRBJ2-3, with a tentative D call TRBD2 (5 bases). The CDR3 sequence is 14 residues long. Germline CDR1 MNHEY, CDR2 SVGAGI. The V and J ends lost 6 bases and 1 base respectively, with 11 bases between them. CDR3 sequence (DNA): TGTGCCAGCAGCCCCGAGAGGGGCACAGATACGCAGTATTTT. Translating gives CASSPERGTDTQYF.

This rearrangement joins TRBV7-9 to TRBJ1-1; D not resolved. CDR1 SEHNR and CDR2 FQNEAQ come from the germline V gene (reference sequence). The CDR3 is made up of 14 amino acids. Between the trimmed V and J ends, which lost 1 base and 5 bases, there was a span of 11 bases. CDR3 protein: CASSLVREGTEAFF. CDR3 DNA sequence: TGTGCCAGCAGCTTAGTTAGGGAGGGAACTGAAGCTTTCTTT.

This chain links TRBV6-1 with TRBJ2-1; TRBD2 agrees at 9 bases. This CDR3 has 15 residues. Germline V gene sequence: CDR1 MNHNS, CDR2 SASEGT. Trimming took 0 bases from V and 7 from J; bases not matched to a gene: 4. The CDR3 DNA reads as TGTGCCAGCAGTGAAGCTAGCGGGAGTATGAATGAGCAGTTCTTC. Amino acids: CASSEASGSMNEQFF.